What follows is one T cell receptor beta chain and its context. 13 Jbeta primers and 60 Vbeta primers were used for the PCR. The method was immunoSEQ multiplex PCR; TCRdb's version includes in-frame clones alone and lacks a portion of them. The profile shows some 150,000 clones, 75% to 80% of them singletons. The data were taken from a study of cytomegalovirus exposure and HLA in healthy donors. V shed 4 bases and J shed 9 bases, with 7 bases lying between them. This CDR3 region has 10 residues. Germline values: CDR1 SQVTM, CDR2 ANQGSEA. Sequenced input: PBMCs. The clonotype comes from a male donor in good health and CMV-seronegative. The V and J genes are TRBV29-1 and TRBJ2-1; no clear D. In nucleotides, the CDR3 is TGCAGCGTTGGTATTAGTGAGCAGTTCTTC. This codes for CSVGISEQFF.